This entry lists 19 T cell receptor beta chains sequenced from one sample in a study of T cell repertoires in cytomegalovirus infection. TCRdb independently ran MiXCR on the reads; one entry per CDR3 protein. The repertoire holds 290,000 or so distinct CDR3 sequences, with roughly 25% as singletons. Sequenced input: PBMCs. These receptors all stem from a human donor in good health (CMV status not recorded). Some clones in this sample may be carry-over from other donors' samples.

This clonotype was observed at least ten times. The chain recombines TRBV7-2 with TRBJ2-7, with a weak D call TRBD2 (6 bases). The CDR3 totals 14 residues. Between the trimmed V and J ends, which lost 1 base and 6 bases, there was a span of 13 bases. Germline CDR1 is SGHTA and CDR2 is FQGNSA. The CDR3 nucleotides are TGTGCCAGCAGCTTAGGACTAGATAGGGGCGAGCAGTACGTC. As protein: CASSLGLDRGEQYV.

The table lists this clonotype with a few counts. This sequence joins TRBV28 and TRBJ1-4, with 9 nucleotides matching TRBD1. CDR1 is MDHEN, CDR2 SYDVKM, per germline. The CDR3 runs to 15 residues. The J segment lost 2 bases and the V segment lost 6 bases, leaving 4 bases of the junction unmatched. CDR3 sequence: CASSRTGGTNEKLFF. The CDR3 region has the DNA TGTGCCAGCAGCCGAACAGGGGGCACTAATGAAAAACTGTTTTTT.

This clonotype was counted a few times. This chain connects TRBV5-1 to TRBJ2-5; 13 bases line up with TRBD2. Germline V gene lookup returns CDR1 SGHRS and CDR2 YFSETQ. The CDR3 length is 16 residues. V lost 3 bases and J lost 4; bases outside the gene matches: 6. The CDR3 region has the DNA TGCGCCAGCAGCTCCTCCGGGACTAGCGGGATAGAGACCCAGTACTTC. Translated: CASSSSGTSGIETQYF.

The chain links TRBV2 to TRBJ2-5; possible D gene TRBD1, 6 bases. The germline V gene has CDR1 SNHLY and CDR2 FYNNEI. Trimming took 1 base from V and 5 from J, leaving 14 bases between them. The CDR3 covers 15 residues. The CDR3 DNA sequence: TGTGCCAGCAGTGAAGTGACAGGCCGCGAGGAGACCCAGTACTTC. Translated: CASSEVTGREETQYF.

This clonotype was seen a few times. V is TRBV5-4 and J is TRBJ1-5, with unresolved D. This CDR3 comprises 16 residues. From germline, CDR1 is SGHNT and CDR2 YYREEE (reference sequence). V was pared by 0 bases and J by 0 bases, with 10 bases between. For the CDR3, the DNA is TGTGCCAGCAGCTTGGGAGGGCCTGATAGCAATCAGCCCCAGCATTTT. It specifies CASSLGGPDSNQPQHF.

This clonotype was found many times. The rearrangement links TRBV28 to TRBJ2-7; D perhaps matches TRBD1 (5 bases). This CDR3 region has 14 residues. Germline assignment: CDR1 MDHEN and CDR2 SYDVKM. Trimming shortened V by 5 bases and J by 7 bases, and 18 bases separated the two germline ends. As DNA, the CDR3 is TGTGCCAGCAGTCTCGGATCAAGGGGTAGGGAGCAGTACTTC. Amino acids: CASSLGSRGREQYF.

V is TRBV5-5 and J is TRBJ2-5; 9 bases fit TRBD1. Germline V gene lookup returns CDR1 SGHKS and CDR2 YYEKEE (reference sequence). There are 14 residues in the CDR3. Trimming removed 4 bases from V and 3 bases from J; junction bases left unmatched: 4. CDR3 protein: CASSQWTGEETQYF. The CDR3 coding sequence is TGTGCCAGCAGCCAATGGACAGGGGAAGAGACCCAGTACTTC.

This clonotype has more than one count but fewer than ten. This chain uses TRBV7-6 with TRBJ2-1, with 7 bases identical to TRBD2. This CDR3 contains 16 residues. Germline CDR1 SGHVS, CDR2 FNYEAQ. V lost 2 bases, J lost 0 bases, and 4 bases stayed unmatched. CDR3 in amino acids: CASSLLRGSSYNEQFF. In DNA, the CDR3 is TGTGCCAGCAGCTTATTGCGCGGGAGCTCCTACAATGAGCAGTTCTTC.

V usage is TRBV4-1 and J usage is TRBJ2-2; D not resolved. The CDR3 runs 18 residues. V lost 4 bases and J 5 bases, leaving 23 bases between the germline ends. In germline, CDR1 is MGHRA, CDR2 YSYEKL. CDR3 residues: CASSLPTNDLGRTGELFF. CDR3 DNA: TGCGCCAGCAGCCTCCCAACTAACGATCTAGGGCGAACCGGGGAGCTGTTTTTT.

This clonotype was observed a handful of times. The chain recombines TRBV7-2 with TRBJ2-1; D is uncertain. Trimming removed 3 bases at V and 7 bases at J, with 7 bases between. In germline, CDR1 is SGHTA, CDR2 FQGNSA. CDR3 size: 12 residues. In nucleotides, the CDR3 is TGTGCCAGCAGCTTCAGGCTGAATGAGCAGTTCTTC. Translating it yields CASSFRLNEQFF.

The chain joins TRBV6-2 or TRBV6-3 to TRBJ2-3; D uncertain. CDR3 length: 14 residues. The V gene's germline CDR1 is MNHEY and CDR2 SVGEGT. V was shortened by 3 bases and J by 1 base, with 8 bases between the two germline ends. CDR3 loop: CASSYVARTDTQYF. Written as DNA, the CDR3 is TGTGCCAGCAGTTATGTGGCGCGCACAGATACGCAGTATTTT.

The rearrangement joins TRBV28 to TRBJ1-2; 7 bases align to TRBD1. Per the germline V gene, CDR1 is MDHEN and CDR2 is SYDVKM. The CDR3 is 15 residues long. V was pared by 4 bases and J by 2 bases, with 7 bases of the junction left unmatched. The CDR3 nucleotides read TGTGCCAGCAGTTCCTGGACAGGACTCAACTATGGCTACACCTTC. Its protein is CASSSWTGLNYGYTF.

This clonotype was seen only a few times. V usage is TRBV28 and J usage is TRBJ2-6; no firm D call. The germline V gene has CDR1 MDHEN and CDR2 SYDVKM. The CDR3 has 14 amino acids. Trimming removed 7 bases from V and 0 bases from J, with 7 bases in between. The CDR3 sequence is CASIETSGANVLTF. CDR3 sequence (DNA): TGTGCCAGCATCGAGACCTCTGGGGCCAACGTCCTGACTTTC. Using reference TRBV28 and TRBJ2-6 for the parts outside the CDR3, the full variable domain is DVKVTQSSRYLVKRTGEKVFLECVQDMDHENMFWYRQDPGLGLRLIYFSYDVKMKEKGDIPEGYSVSREKKERFSLILESASTNQTSMYLCASIETSGANVLTFGAGSRLTVL.

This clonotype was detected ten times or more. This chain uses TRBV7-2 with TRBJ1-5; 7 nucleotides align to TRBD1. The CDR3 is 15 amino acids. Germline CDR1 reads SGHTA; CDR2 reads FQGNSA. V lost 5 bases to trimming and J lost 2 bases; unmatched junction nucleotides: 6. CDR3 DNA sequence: TGTGCCAGCAGCCAACAGGGGCCGGGCAATCAGCCCCAGCATTTT. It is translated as CASSQQGPGNQPQHF.

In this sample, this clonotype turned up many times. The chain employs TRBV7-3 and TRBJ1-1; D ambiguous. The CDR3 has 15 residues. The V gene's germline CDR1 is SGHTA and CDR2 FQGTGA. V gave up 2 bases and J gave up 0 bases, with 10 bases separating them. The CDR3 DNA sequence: TGTGCCAGCAGCTTATCAACAGCGATGAACACTGAAGCTTTCTTT. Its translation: CASSLSTAMNTEAFF.

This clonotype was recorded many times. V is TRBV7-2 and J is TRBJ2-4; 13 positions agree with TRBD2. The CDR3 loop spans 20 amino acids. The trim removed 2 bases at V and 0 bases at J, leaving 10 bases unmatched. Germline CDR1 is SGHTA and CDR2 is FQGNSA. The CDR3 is CASSLLPGLAGQLAKNIQYF. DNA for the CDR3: TGTGCCAGCAGCTTACTTCCGGGACTAGCGGGGCAGTTAGCCAAAAACATTCAGTACTTC. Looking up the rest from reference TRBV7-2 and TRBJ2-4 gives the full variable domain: GAGVSQSPSNKVTEKGKDVELRCDPISGHTALYWYRQSLGQGLEFLIYFQGNSAPDKSGLPSDRFSAERTGGSVSTLTIQRTQQEDSAVYLCASSLLPGLAGQLAKNIQYFGAGTRLSVL.

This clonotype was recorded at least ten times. The CDR3: CASSELASGETQYF. The CDR3 nucleotides are TGTGCCAGCAGTGAGTTGGCTTCCGGAGAGACCCAGTACTTC. V gene TRBV2 combines with J gene TRBJ2-5; no reliable D call. V lost 3 bases and J 4 bases, leaving 12 bases between the germline ends. This CDR3 spans 14 amino acids. From germline, CDR1 is SNHLY and CDR2 FYNNEI.

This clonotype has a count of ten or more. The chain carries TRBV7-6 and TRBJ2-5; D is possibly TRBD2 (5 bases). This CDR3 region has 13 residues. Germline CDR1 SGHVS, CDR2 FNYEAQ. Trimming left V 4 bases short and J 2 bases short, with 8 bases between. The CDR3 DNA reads TGTGCCAGCAGCTCCGGGATGCAAGAGACCCAGTACTTC. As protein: CASSSGMQETQYF.

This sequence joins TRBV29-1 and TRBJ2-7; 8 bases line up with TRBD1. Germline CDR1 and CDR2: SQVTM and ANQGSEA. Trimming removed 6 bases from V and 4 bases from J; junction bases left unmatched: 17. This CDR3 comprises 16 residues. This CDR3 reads CSVMRAGGKHGYEQYF. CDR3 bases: TGCAGCGTGATGAGGGCAGGGGGCAAGCACGGATACGAGCAGTACTTC.